The 19 T cell receptor beta chains in this list originate from one sample, sequenced in a study of Ad26.COV2.S vaccination and SARS-CoV-2 variants. The treatment: some 19 received Ad26.COV2.S at low or high dose, single or two shots; about 5 received placebo; per-sample allocation not given. It was on day 63 after the first vaccine or placebo injection that samples were taken. Only in-frame clones appear in the TCRdb table, and some are missing; sequencing was by immunoSEQ multiplex PCR. The table records some 370,000 clones, about four fifths of them present only once. Sequencing was performed on peripheral blood, taken in a trial of Ad26.COV2.S vaccine versus placebo. The receptor set was obtained from a person aged 18-60 years who received the Ad26.COV2.S COVID-19 vaccine or a placebo.

V and J are TRBV5-6 and TRBJ2-7; D not certain. The CDR3 consists of 14 residues. Germline V gene data show CDR1 as SGHDT and CDR2 as YYEEEE. The V end lost 2 bases, the J end lost 3 bases, and 12 bases lay between the germline ends. The DNA of the CDR3 is TGTGCCAGCAGCTTACCAGGATCTCTCTACGAGCAGTACTTC. This codes for CASSLPGSLYEQYF.

The chain couples TRBV30 to TRBJ2-7, with 8 bases fitting TRBD1. Germline V gene lookup returns CDR1 GTSNPN and CDR2 SVGIG (reference sequence). V gave up 3 bases and J gave up 3 bases; unmatched junction bases: 1. The CDR3 is 12 residues long. For the CDR3, the DNA is TGTGCCTGGAGGACAGGGGTCTACGAGCAGTACTTC. It yields the protein CAWRTGVYEQYF.

In this sample, this clone turned up once. The gene calls are TRBV24-1 and TRBJ1-4; TRBD1 matches 8 bases. CDR3 length: 15 amino acids. Germline V CDR1 and CDR2: KGHDR, SFDVKD. J gave up 7 bases and V 3 bases, and 6 bases lay outside the gene matches. CDR3 amino acids: CATSDPGTGAEKLFF. DNA of the CDR3: TGTGCCACCAGTGATCCCGGGACAGGAGCTGAAAAACTGTTTTTT.

The chain is built from TRBV6-2 or TRBV6-3 and TRBJ2-3; D might be TRBD2 (5 bases). CDR3 length: 15 amino acids. Trimming shortened V by 6 bases and J by 4 bases, and 17 bases separated the two germline ends. Germline V gene sequence: CDR1 MNHEY, CDR2 SVGEGT. CDR3: CASSDTLGVADTQYF. CDR3 coding DNA: TGTGCCAGCAGCGACACCCTCGGGGTCGCAGATACGCAGTATTTT.

This chain uses TRBV7-9 with TRBJ1-3; D perhaps matches TRBD1 (5 bases). Germline V gene lookup returns CDR1 SEHNR and CDR2 FQNEAQ (reference sequence). V lost 5 bases to trimming and J lost 0 bases, with 8 bases between them. The CDR3 consists of 14 residues. Here the CDR3 DNA reads TGTGCCAGCAGCCTCGGGGGCTCTGGAAACACCATATATTTT. It yields the protein CASSLGGSGNTIYF.

The chain links TRBV5-1 to TRBJ2-3; D is perhaps TRBD2 (6 bases). The germline V gene has CDR1 SGHRS and CDR2 YFSETQ. Trimming left V 7 bases short and J 3 bases short, with 15 bases between. This CDR3 is built from 14 residues. This CDR3 reads CASGEEQITDTQYF. Written as DNA, the CDR3 is TGCGCCAGCGGGGAGGAACAGATTACAGATACGCAGTATTTT.

This clone was seen just once. This chain links TRBV30 with TRBJ1-6; D is unresolved. The CDR3 length is 13 residues. Germline lookup yields CDR1 GTSNPN and CDR2 SVGIG (reference sequence). In nucleotides, the CDR3 is TGTGCAGGACGGAGCTCCTATAATTCACCCCTCCACTTT. Translating gives CAGRSSYNSPLHF.

The V call is TRBV29-1, the J call TRBJ2-3; D may be TRBD2 (6 bases). V was shortened by 1 base and J by 6 bases, with 8 bases between the two germline ends. Germline V lookup: CDR1 SQVTM, CDR2 ANQGSEA. The CDR3 spans 12 residues. This CDR3 reads CSVEGGVDTQYF. CDR3 bases: TGCAGCGTTGAAGGGGGGGTGGATACGCAGTATTTT.

This chain's CDR3 is CASSPRQGSGYTF. DNA of the CDR3: TGTGCCAGCAGCCCCCGTCAAGGGTCTGGCTACACCTTC. The genes are TRBV3-1 (or the pseudogene TRBV3-2) and TRBJ1-2; D unclear. The V and J ends lost 4 bases and 7 bases respectively, with 13 bases between them. The CDR3 spans 13 residues. Germline CDR1 reads LGHDT; CDR2 reads YNNKEL (reference sequence).

This rearrangement joins TRBV19 to TRBJ2-7; D unclear. Deletions cut 5 bases from V and 1 base from J, with 12 bases between. Germline-derived CDR1 and CDR2 are LNHDA and SQIVND (reference sequence). CDR3 length: 14 residues. This chain's CDR3 is CASSPRRSSYEQYF. CDR3 nucleotide sequence: TGTGCCAGTAGTCCCCGGAGAAGTTCCTACGAGCAGTACTTC.

The chain is built from TRBV19 and TRBJ2-2, with D maybe TRBD2 (5 bases). The CDR3 covers 14 residues. Trimming removed 7 bases from V and 4 bases from J, with 13 bases in between. CDR1 is LNHDA and CDR2 is SQIVND in the germline V gene (reference sequence). As DNA, the CDR3 is TGTGCCAGTACCCTCGGACTTCCCACCGGGGAGCTGTTTTTT. As protein: CASTLGLPTGELFF. Full variable domain (missing parts from reference TRBV19 and TRBJ2-2): DGGITQSPKYLFRKEGQNVTLSCEQNLNHDAMYWYRQDPGQGLRLIYYSQIVNDFQKGDIAEGYSVSREKKESFPLTVTSAQKNPTAFYLCASTLGLPTGELFFGEGSRLTVL.

This chain uses TRBV5-6 with TRBJ1-6; D possibly corresponds to TRBD1 (5 bases). Germline CDR1 and CDR2: SGHDT and YYEEEE. CDR3 length equals 15 residues. The V gene lost 1 base and the J gene lost 12 bases, with 17 bases spanning the gap. CDR3 sequence reads: CASSLTGHERGPLHF. The CDR3 bases are TGTGCCAGCAGCTTGACCGGCCATGAAAGGGGACCCCTCCACTTT.

This clone was counted a few times. The V call is TRBV10-1, the J call TRBJ2-7, with TRBD2 identical over 11 bases. CDR1 and CDR2 (germline): WNHNN, SYGVQD (reference sequence). The length of the CDR3 is 15 residues. With 6 bases clipped from V and 1 base from J, the junction kept 5 bases outside the gene matches. This CDR3 is CASSDPSGRSYEQYF. Here the CDR3 DNA reads TGCGCCAGCAGCGATCCTAGCGGGAGGTCCTACGAGCAGTACTTC.

V is TRBV7-2 and J is TRBJ2-4; D may be TRBD1 or TRBD2 (6 bases each). This CDR3 has 13 residues. V dropped 2 bases and J dropped 8 bases, with 10 bases sitting between them. From germline, CDR1 is SGHTA and CDR2 FQGNSA. The CDR3 nucleotides read TGTGCCAGCAGCTTAAAGGGGGAGGACATTCAGTACTTC. Amino acid sequence: CASSLKGEDIQYF.

The chain couples TRBV4-3 to TRBJ2-3, with TRBD2 identical over 12 bases. The ends lost 4 bases at V and 4 bases at J; junction bases unmatched: 6. This CDR3 region has 16 residues. The germline V gene has CDR1 LGHNA and CDR2 YSLEER. As DNA, the CDR3 is TGCGCCAGCAGCCCTGATCGACTAGCGGGGGCAGATACGCAGTATTTT. Its protein is CASSPDRLAGADTQYF.

The chain uses TRBV9 and TRBJ2-1, with 9 bases aligning to TRBD2. CDR3 length equals 15 residues. V lost 3 bases to trimming and J lost 4 bases; unmatched junction nucleotides: 5. Germline CDR1 reads SGDLS; CDR2 reads YYNGEE. CDR3 residues: CASSAGSGRYNEQFF. CDR3 DNA: TGTGCCAGCAGCGCGGGCAGCGGGAGGTACAATGAGCAGTTCTTC.

The chain uses TRBV21-1 and TRBJ1-6. TRBV21-1 corresponds to a pseudogene. The CDR3 loop spans 14 amino acids. The CDR3 DNA reads as TGTGCCAGCAGGGTTACGGGTCAAAATTCACCCCTCCACTTT. The encoded protein is CASRVTGQNSPLHF.

In the case of this clone: In the same sample, other DNA sequences code for this CDR3. The chain recombines TRBV5-1 with TRBJ2-5; D tentatively reads TRBD1 or TRBD2 (5 bases each). Germline CDR1 reads SGHRS; CDR2 reads YFSETQ. The CDR3 totals 14 residues. Trimming took 2 bases from V and 1 from J, leaving 9 bases between them. CDR3 protein: CASSLGTVQETQYF. The CDR3 DNA reads as TGCGCCAGCAGCTTAGGGACGGTCCAAGAGACCCAGTACTTC. Full variable domain (remainder filled in from reference TRBV5-1 and TRBJ2-5): KAGVTQTPRYLIKTRGQQVTLSCSPISGHRSVSWYQQTPGQGLQFLFEYFSETQRNKGNFPGRFSGRQFSNSRSEMNVSTLELGDSALYLCASSLGTVQETQYFGPGTRLLVL.

This clone has only one observation. V gene TRBV4-1 combines with J gene TRBJ2-7, with 7 bases matching TRBD1. CDR1 and CDR2 (germline): MGHRA, YSYEKL. The CDR3 length is 15 residues. Trimming took 0 bases from V and 4 from J; bases not matched to a gene: 6. The CDR3 DNA reads TGCGCCAGCAGCCAAGATGGGGACAGTTTTTACGAGCAGTACTTC. Protein product: CASSQDGDSFYEQYF.